The clone carrying this TCR beta chain was seen many times. The antigen remains undetermined. Amplification targeted TCR beta CDR3 regions from RNA transcripts. HTBI primers drove first-round RT-PCR of the TCR CDR3. A single record per CDR3 protein comes from TCRdb applying MiXCR to the multiplex PCR reads. The sample includes under 130,000 distinct CDR3 sequences, 47% of them seen just once. Germline CDR1 is MDHEN and CDR2 is SYDVKM. The CDR3 is 14 residues long. V dropped 4 bases and J dropped 7; count of bases not matched to a gene: 10. This specimen belongs to a study of T cells in Graves' hyperthyroidism and ophthalmopathy. Study observations and caveats: A model of 13 V-J features distinguished ophthalmopathy from stable hyperthyroidism. Also found in blood were most expanded thyroid clonotypes above 0.001.

Uncontrolled infection, other autoimmune disease, pregnancy and lactation each barred patients from inclusion. On the basis of clinical symptoms, serum thyroxine and TRAb, thyroid ultrasound and orbital computed tomography, diagnoses were made. This chain links TRBV28 with TRBJ2-7, with 7 bases aligning to TRBD2. Sample: blood. This TCR came from a man aged 35-49 years with Graves' hyperthyroidism. The CDR3 is CASSSRAGVWEQYF. In DNA, the CDR3 is TGTGCCAGCAGTTCCAGGGCGGGAGTTTGGGAGCAGTACTTC.